These T cell receptor beta chains were read from a single sample in a study of Ad26.COV2.S vaccination and SARS-CoV-2 variants. Only in-frame clones appear in the TCRdb table, and some are missing; sequencing was by immunoSEQ multiplex PCR. The data show 300,000 to 400,000 clones, with over 80% seen just once and 2% to 2.5% held by the top ten. This specimen consisted of peripheral blood, obtained in a trial of Ad26.COV2.S vaccine versus placebo. Source of these receptors: a person aged 18 to 65 who received the Ad26.COV2.S COVID-19 vaccine or a placebo. CDR3s include the opening cysteine and the closing phenylalanine or tryptophan. D genes are given only for firm matches. Rows may omit the clone size; those that give it use once, few, many or a size class.

cdr3_length	j_call	clone_size	v_call	d_call	cdr3_aa	cdr3_nt
15	TRBJ2-6	-	TRBV6-1	-	CASSEQLSGANVLTF	TGTGCCAGCAGTGAGCAGCTCTCTGGGGCCAACGTCCTGACTTTC
15	TRBJ2-1	-	TRBV6-6	TRBD2	CASRESGGRYNEQFF	TGTGCCAGCAGGGAAAGCGGGGGGCGATACAATGAGCAGTTCTTC
13	TRBJ2-1	few	TRBV7-8	-	CASSLDRYTEQFF	TGTGCCAGCAGCTTAGACCGATACACTGAGCAGTTCTTC
15	TRBJ2-5	-	TRBV5-1	TRBD2	CASSLDGGGGETQYF	TGCGCCAGCAGCTTGGACGGCGGGGGAGGTGAGACCCAGTACTTC
17	TRBJ1-6	-	TRBV10-3	-	CAISESPRRGYNSPLHF	TGTGCCATCAGTGAGTCTCCCCGACGGGGGTATAATTCACCCCTCCACTTT
14	TRBJ2-7	-	TRBV11-2	TRBD1	CASSLTGGIYEQYF	TGTGCCAGCAGCTTGACAGGGGGTATCTACGAGCAGTACTTC
14	TRBJ1-5	-	TRBV5-5	-	CASSLGGRNQPQHF	TGTGCCAGCAGCTTGGGAGGTCGCAATCAGCCCCAGCATTTT
14	TRBJ2-7	few	TRBV7-3	-	CASSLYVGPYEQYF	TGTGCCAGCAGCTTATACGTCGGCCCCTACGAGCAGTACTTC
14	TRBJ1-1	-	TRBV11-1	-	CASISPDMNTEAFF	TGTGCCAGCATCTCCCCCGACATGAACACTGAAGCTTTCTTT
14	TRBJ1-6	many	TRBV7-9	-	CASSPGRTNSPLHF	TGTGCCAGCAGCCCAGGGAGGACCAATTCACCCCTCCACTTT
17	TRBJ2-6	-	TRBV30	-	CAWSVEALRYGANVLTF	TGTGCCTGGAGTGTCGAAGCATTACGTTATGGGGCCAACGTCCTGACTTTC
17	TRBJ2-1	-	TRBV4-1	TRBD1	CASSQAPTGQGYNEQFF	TGCGCCAGCAGCCAAGCTCCGACCGGACAGGGGTACAATGAGCAGTTCTTC
15	TRBJ2-1	-	TRBV29-1	TRBD2	CSVDTTPTSGGYQFF	TGCAGCGTCGACACTACCCCGACTAGCGGGGGGTACCAGTTCTTC
15	TRBJ2-3	-	TRBV14	TRBD2	CASSPPAGSKDTQYF	TGTGCCAGCAGCCCCCCAGCGGGGTCGAAAGATACGCAGTATTTT
16	TRBJ1-5	-	TRBV2	-	CASSRDRGGSNQPQHF	TGTGCCAGCAGTCGGGATAGGGGAGGAAGCAATCAGCCCCAGCATTTT
17	TRBJ1-1	-	TRBV6-1	-	CASSERGDPHSNTEAFF	TGTGCCAGCAGTGAAAGGGGGGATCCCCATTCGAACACTGAAGCTTTCTTT
15	TRBJ2-1	-	TRBV6-5	-	CASNHRGQPYNEQFF	TGTGCCAGCAACCATCGTGGCCAGCCTTACAATGAGCAGTTCTTC
15	TRBJ1-5	-	TRBV19	-	CASTSRRGGTQPQHF	TGTGCCAGTACCTCAAGAAGGGGAGGTACTCAGCCCCAGCATTTT
16	TRBJ1-5	-	TRBV5-3	-	CARSLEAGECNQPQHF	TGTGCCAGAAGCTTGGAGGCAGGCGAATGCAATCAGCCCCAGCATTTT
16	TRBJ1-6	once	TRBV19	-	CASKRGDGTPNSPLHF	TGTGCCAGTAAAAGGGGCGATGGGACCCCGAATTCACCCCTCCACTTT
14	TRBJ1-2	-	TRBV9	-	CASSPSLSGYGYTF	TGTGCCAGCAGCCCAAGTCTTTCCGGCTATGGCTACACCTTC
13	TRBJ1-1	-	TRBV4-1	-	CASSQDQRGEAFF	TGCGCCAGCAGCCAAGATCAACGTGGTGAAGCTTTCTTT
14	TRBJ2-2	-	TRBV7-7	TRBD1	CASSPGTATGELFF	TGTGCTAGCAGCCCCGGGACAGCCACCGGGGAGCTGTTTTTT
11	TRBJ2-7	-	TRBV19	-	CASSSAYEQYF	TGTGCCAGTAGTTCCGCCTACGAGCAGTACTTC
14	TRBJ2-2	-	TRBV6-5	-	CASRDLLRSGELFF	TGTGCCAGCAGGGACCTCCTGCGGTCCGGGGAGCTGTTTTTT
12	TRBJ2-7	-	TRBV13	-	CASSLQTNEQYF	TGTGCCAGCAGCCTACAGACCAACGAGCAGTACTTC
11	TRBJ2-7	-	TRBV5-1	-	CASSWGAAQYF	TGCGCCAGCAGCTGGGGGGCTGCGCAGTACTTC
18	TRBJ1-2	-	TRBV4-2	TRBD1	CASSQDRGTGGLRYGYTF	TGTGCCAGCAGCCAAGACCGAGGGACAGGGGGCCTACGCTATGGCTACACCTTC
13	TRBJ2-7	once	TRBV28	-	CASSRRVPYEQYF	TGTGCCAGCAGTCGCAGGGTACCCTACGAGCAGTACTTC
15	TRBJ1-6	-	TRBV28	TRBD1	CASTPRTGPNSPLHF	TGTGCCAGCACTCCTAGGACAGGTCCTAATTCACCCCTCCACTTT
18	TRBJ2-1	-	TRBV5-6	TRBD2	CASSLLRRGSSSYNEQFF	TGTGCCAGCAGCTTGTTACGGCGGGGGAGCTCCTCCTACAATGAGCAGTTCTTC
12	TRBJ2-7	-	TRBV5-6	-	CASGRRSSGPYF	TGTGCCAGCGGCAGACGTAGTAGTGGGCCCTACTTC
15	TRBJ2-2	-	TRBV9	TRBD2	CASSVATGGPGELFF	TGTGCCAGCAGCGTAGCTACGGGAGGGCCCGGGGAGCTGTTTTTT
15	TRBJ1-5	-	TRBV2	TRBD1	CASSAMGTANQPQHF	TGTGCCAGCAGTGCCATGGGGACAGCAAATCAGCCCCAGCATTTT
16	TRBJ1-2	-	TRBV18	-	CASSPGGAQGNYGYTF	TGTGCCAGCTCACCGGGGGGGGCGCAAGGAAACTATGGCTACACCTTC
14	TRBJ1-4	once	TRBV6-1	-	CASSEFGGYEKLFF	TGTGCCAGCAGTGAGTTCGGGGGGTATGAAAAACTGTTTTTT
12	TRBJ1-2	-	TRBV19	-	CASSTNNYGYTF	TGTGCCAGTAGTACCAATAACTATGGCTACACCTTC
14	TRBJ2-2	-	TRBV6-5	-	CASRQTGFTGELFF	TGTGCCAGCAGACAGACAGGCTTCACCGGGGAGCTGTTTTTT
19	TRBJ1-5	few	TRBV4-1	TRBD1	CASSQVLGDRGRVNQPQHF	TGCGCCAGCAGCCAAGTACTTGGGGACAGGGGGCGAGTCAATCAGCCCCAGCATTTT
14	TRBJ2-4	-	TRBV4-1	TRBD1	CASSQPDRGNIQYF	TGCGCCAGCAGCCAGCCCGACAGGGGAAACATTCAGTACTTC
14	TRBJ1-5	-	TRBV5-6	-	CASSLDGFNQPQHF	TGTGCCAGCAGCTTGGACGGTTTCAATCAGCCCCAGCATTTT
19	TRBJ1-6	-	TRBV6-6	TRBD1	CASSLHGGQASSYNSPLHF	TGTGCCAGCAGTCTACACGGGGGACAGGCGAGCTCCTATAATTCACCCCTCCACTTT
13	TRBJ1-2	-	TRBV10-3	-	CAIQSSVSYGYTF	TGTGCCATCCAATCTTCGGTTTCCTATGGCTACACCTTC
12	TRBJ1-4	-	TRBV3-1/TRBV3-2	-	CASSQVNEKLFF	TGTGCCAGCAGCCAAGTAAATGAAAAACTGTTTTTT
13	TRBJ2-5	-	TRBV7-9	-	CASSLGRGETQYF	TGTGCCAGCAGCTTAGGCAGGGGAGAGACCCAGTACTTC
14	TRBJ1-1	-	TRBV5-1	TRBD1	CASSFHGQGTEAFF	TGCGCCAGCAGCTTCCATGGACAGGGGACTGAAGCTTTCTTT
11	TRBJ2-1	-	TRBV19	-	CASRFVGEQFF	TGTGCCAGTAGGTTCGTCGGTGAGCAGTTCTTC
15	TRBJ1-6	-	TRBV28	-	CASRPPQGPVGPLHF	TGTGCCAGCAGACCACCACAGGGCCCCGTAGGGCCCCTCCACTTT
12	TRBJ1-5	-	TRBV3-1/TRBV3-2	-	CASSQGLGPQHF	TGTGCCAGCAGCCAGGGGCTAGGGCCCCAGCATTTT
16	TRBJ1-4	once	TRBV3-1/TRBV3-2	TRBD1	CASSQGTGTEGEKLFF	TGTGCCAGCAGCCAAGGAACCGGGACAGAGGGAGAAAAACTGTTTTTT
13	TRBJ1-6	-	TRBV2	-	CASIGQYNSPLHF	TGTGCCAGCATCGGACAGTATAATTCACCCCTCCACTTT
12	TRBJ1-5	-	TRBV28	-	CASSGQALPQHF	TGTGCCAGCAGTGGGCAGGCTTTGCCCCAGCATTTT
15	TRBJ1-2	-	TRBV28	-	CASSRRDPANYGYTF	TGTGCCAGCAGTAGGAGGGACCCAGCTAACTATGGCTACACCTTC
15	TRBJ2-7	-	TRBV7-9	-	CASSLYETGAYEQYF	TGTGCCAGCAGCTTATACGAGACAGGAGCTTACGAGCAGTACTTC
15	TRBJ2-3	-	TRBV6-5	-	CASSLQDLRTDTQYF	TGTGCCAGCAGCTTACAGGACCTACGCACAGATACGCAGTATTTT